This TCR beta chain was identified in a study of blood T cell repertoires in COVID-19. This CDR3 spans 14 amino acids. In germline, CDR1 is SGHRS, CDR2 YFSETQ. Trimming took 2 bases from V and 4 from J; bases not matched to a gene: 5. The table came from immunoSEQ multiplex PCR; TCRdb's copy has only in-frame clones and leaves some out. The sample gives more than 140,000 clones, about 83% of which show up once; about 1.4% is in the top ten. The sequence derives from a human donor in a cohort sampled during active COVID-19. The sample comprised peripheral blood. This chain uses TRBV5-1 with TRBJ2-7, with 8 bases lining up with TRBD2. The CDR3 loop is CASSFAGGGYEQYF. The CDR3 DNA follows: TGCGCCAGCAGCTTCGCGGGAGGTGGGTACGAGCAGTACTTC.